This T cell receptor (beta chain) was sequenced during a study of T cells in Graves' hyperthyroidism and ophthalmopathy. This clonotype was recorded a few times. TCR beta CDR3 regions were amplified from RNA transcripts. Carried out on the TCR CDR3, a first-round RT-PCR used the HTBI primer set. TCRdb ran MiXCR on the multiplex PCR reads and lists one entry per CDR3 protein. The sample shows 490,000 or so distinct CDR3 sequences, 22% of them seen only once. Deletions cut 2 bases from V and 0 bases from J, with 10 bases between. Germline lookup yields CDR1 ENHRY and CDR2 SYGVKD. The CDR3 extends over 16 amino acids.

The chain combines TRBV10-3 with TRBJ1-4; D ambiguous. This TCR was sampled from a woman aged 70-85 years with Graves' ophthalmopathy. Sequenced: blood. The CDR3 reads CAISESASSTNEKLFF. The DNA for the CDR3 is TGTGCCATCAGTGAGAGCGCCAGCTCAACTAATGAAAAACTGTTTTTT.